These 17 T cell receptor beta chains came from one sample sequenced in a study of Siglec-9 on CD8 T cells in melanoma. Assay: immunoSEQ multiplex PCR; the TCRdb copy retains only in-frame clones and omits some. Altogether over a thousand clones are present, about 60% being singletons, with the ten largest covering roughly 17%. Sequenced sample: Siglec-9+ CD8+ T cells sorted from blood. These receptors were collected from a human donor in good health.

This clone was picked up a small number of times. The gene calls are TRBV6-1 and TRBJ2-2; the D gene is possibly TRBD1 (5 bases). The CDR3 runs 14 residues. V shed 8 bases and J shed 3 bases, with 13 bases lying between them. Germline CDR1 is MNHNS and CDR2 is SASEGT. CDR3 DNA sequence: TGTGCCAGCCAGGCCGAAGGGGACACCGGGGAGCTGTTTTTT. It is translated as CASQAEGDTGELFF.

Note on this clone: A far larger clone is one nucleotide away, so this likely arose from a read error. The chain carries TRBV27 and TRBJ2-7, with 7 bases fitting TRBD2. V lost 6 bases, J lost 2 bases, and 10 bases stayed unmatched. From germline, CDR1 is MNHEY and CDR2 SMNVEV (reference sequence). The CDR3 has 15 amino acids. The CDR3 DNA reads TGTGCCAGCAGCGCCCGAGCGGGGAGGGCCTACGAGCAGTACTTC. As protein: CASSARAGRAYEQYF.

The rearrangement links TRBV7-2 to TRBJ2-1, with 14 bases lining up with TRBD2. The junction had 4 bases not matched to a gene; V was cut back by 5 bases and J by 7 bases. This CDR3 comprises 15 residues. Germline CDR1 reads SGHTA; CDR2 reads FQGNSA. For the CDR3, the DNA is TGTGCCAGCAGCATTGGACTAGCGGGAGGTAATGAGCAGTTCTTC. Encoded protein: CASSIGLAGGNEQFF.

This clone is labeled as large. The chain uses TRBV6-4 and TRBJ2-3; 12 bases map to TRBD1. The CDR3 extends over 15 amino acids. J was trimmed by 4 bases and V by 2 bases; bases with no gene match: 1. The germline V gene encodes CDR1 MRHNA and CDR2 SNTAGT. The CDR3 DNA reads TGTGCCAGCAGTGACGGGACAGGGGGCGCAGATACGCAGTATTTT. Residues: CASSDGTGGADTQYF.

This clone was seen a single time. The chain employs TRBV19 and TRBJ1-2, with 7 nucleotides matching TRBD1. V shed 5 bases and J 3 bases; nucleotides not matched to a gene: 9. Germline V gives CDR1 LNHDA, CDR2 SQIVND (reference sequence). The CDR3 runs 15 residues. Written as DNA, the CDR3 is TGTGCCAGTAGTTTGCTAGGGGGCTTGGACTATGGCTACACCTTC. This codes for CASSLLGGLDYGYTF.

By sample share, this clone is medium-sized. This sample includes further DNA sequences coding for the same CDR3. The CDR3 DNA is TGTGCCAGCAGTGACCGGGACAACACTGAAGCTTTCTTT. Encoded protein: CASSDRDNTEAFF. The rearrangement links TRBV6-4 to TRBJ1-1; the D gene is possibly TRBD1 (5 bases). Germline V gene sequence: CDR1 MRHNA, CDR2 SNTAGT. The V end was cut by 2 bases, the J end by 2 bases, with 6 bases between. This CDR3 is built from 13 residues.

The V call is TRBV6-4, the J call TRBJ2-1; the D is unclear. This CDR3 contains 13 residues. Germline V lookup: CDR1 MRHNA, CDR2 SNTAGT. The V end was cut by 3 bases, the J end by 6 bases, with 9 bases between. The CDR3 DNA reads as TGTGCCAGCAGTGAAGGGAACACCAATGAGCAGTTCTTC. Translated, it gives CASSEGNTNEQFF.

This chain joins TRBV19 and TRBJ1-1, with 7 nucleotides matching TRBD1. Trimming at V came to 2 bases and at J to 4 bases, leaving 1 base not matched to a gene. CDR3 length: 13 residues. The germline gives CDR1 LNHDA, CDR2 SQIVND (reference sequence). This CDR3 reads CASSIQGGTEAFF. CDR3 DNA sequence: TGTGCCAGTAGTATACAGGGGGGCACTGAAGCTTTCTTT.

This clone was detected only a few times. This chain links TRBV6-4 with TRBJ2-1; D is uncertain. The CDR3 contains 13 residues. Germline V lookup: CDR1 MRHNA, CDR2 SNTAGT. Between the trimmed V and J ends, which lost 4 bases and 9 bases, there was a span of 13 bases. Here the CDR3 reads CASSVRAVGEQFF. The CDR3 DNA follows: TGTGCCAGCAGTGTTAGGGCAGTCGGTGAGCAGTTCTTC.

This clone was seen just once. CDR3 coding DNA: TGTGCCAGCAGCCCTCAGTACTCGGCCGTGCAAGAGACCCAGTACTTC. The encoded protein is CASSPQYSAVQETQYF. The chain employs TRBV5-6 and TRBJ2-5; D ambiguous. V was clipped by 4 bases and J by 2 bases, with 18 bases between them. CDR1 is SGHDT, CDR2 YYEEEE, per germline. The CDR3 has 16 residues.

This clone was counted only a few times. The CDR3 DNA follows: TGTGCCAGCAGTGACTCGACTAGCGGGAGCGGGGAGCTGTTTTTT. Protein: CASSDSTSGSGELFF. V usage is TRBV6-4 and J usage is TRBJ2-2, with TRBD2 matching 12 bases. Trimming cost V 0 bases and J 7 bases; bases outside gene matches: 0. Germline V gene sequence: CDR1 MRHNA, CDR2 SNTAGT. The CDR3 contains 15 residues.

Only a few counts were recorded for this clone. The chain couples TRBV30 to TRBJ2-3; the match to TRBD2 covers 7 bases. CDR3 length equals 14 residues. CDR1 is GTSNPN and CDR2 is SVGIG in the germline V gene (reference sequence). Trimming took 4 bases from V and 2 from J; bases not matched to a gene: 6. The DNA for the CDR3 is TGTGCCTGGACTGGCGGGGGAAACACAGATACGCAGTATTTT. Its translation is CAWTGGGNTDTQYF.

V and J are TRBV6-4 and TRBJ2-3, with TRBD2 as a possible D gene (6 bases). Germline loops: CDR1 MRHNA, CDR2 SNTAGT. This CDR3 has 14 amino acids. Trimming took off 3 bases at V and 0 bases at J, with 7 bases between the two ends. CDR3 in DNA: TGTGCCAGCAGTGAAAGCGGGAGCACAGATACGCAGTATTTT. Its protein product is CASSESGSTDTQYF.

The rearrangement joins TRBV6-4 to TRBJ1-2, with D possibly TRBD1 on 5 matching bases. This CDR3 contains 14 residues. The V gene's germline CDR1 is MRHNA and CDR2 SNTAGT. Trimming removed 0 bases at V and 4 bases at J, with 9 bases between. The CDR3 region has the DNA TGTGCCAGCAGTGACTCCCAGGGCGGCTATGGCTACACCTTC. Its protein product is CASSDSQGGYGYTF.

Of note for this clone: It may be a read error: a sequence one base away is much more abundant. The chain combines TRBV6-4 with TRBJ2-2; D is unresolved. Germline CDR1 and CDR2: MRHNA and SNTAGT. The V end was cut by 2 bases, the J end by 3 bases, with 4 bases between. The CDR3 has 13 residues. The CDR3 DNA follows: TGTGCCAGCAGTGACGGGGACACCGGGGAGCTGTTTTTT. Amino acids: CASSDGDTGELFF.

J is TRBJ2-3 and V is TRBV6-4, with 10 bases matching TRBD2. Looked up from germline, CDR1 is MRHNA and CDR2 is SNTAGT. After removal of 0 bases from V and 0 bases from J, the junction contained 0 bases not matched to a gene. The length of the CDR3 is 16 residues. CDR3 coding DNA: TGTGCCAGCAGTGACTCGACTAGCGGGAGCACAGATACGCAGTATTTT. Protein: CASSDSTSGSTDTQYF.

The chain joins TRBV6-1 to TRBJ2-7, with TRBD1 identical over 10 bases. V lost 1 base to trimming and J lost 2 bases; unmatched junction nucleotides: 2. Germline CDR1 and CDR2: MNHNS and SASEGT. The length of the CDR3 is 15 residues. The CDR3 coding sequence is TGTGCCAGCAGTGAAGGGGGGACAGGGGCCTACGAGCAGTACTTC. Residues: CASSEGGTGAYEQYF.